The 9 T cell receptor beta chains below all came from one sample that was sequenced in a study of OX40 agonist ivuxolimab in advanced cancers. Only in-frame clones appear in the TCRdb table, and some are missing; sequencing was by immunoSEQ multiplex PCR. The sample holds roughly 44,000 clones, around nine tenths seen once. Sequences were derived from CD4+ or CD8+ T cells sorted from blood, sampled in a trial of the OX40 agonist ivuxolimab. Every receptor here comes from an adult with an advanced solid tumor such as melanoma, head and neck, liver or kidney cancer.

The V gene is TRBV7-2, the J gene TRBJ2-5; 7 bases fit TRBD1. V lost 5 bases, J lost 1 base, and 4 bases stayed unmatched. CDR1 is SGHTA, CDR2 FQGNSA, per germline. This CDR3 region has 14 residues. CDR3 residues: CASSLTGSQETQYF. As DNA, the CDR3 is TGTGCCAGCAGCCTGACAGGGAGCCAAGAGACCCAGTACTTC.

V gene TRBV6-5 combines with J gene TRBJ1-1; tentative D call: TRBD1 (6 bases). The V end was cut by 8 bases, the J end by 4 bases, with 14 bases between. The CDR3 is made up of 13 amino acids. Germline CDR1 is MNHEY and CDR2 is SVGAGI. Here the CDR3 DNA reads TGTGCCAGCGAGGCAGGGGAGGCCACTGAAGCTTTCTTT. It translates to CASEAGEATEAFF.

The CDR3 DNA is TGTGCCACCTCCCCTGGGGACAGGGAAACTTCACCCCTCCACTTT. Protein sequence: CATSPGDRETSPLHF. V and J are TRBV28 and TRBJ1-6; 9 bases are shared with TRBD1. The J segment lost 9 bases and the V segment lost 10 bases, leaving 13 bases of the junction unmatched. Germline loops: CDR1 MDHEN, CDR2 SYDVKM. The length of the CDR3 is 15 residues. The full variable domain, in which reference TRBV28 and TRBJ1-6 provide the parts outside the CDR3, is DVKVTQSSRYLVKRTGEKVFLECVQDMDHENMFWYRQDPGLGLRLIYFSYDVKMKEKGDIPEGYSVSREKKERFSLILESASTNQTSMYLCATSPGDRETSPLHFGNGTRLTVT.

The chain combines TRBV6-1 with TRBJ2-3, with 7 nucleotides matching TRBD2. Germline trimming cut 3 bases from V and 2 bases from J; bases unmatched to any gene: 5. The CDR3 has 15 residues. CDR1 is MNHNS, CDR2 SASEGT, per germline. CDR3 protein: CASSDLGGYTDTQYF. CDR3 nucleotides: TGTGCCAGCAGTGATTTGGGGGGGTACACAGATACGCAGTATTTT.

The DNA of the CDR3 is TGCAGCGTTGAAGTTCCAGGGGGGGTTGGAACTAATGAAAAACTGTTTTTT. Its translation is CSVEVPGGVGTNEKLFF. The chain uses TRBV29-1 and TRBJ1-4, with TRBD1 matching 7 bases. Germline trimming cut 1 base from V and 1 base from J; bases unmatched to any gene: 9. Germline V lookup: CDR1 SQVTM, CDR2 ANQGSEA. The CDR3 contains 17 residues.

The chain combines TRBV6-5 with TRBJ2-2; D is ambiguous. The V gene's germline CDR1 is MNHEY and CDR2 SVGAGI. V was pared by 5 bases and J by 0 bases, with 1 base between. The CDR3 is made up of 12 amino acids. In DNA form, the CDR3 reads TGTGCCAGCAGTCCGAACACCGGGGAGCTGTTTTTT. This encodes CASSPNTGELFF.

V and J are TRBV7-8 and TRBJ1-1; D remains ambiguous. V was clipped by 3 bases and J by 6 bases, with 8 bases between them. This CDR3 spans 12 amino acids. Per germline, CDR1 SGHVS and CDR2 FQNEAQ. CDR3 DNA sequence: TGTGCCAGCAGCTTCAACCTGGCTGAAGCTTTCTTT. Its protein is CASSFNLAEAFF. Combining the CDR3 with reference TRBV7-8 and TRBJ1-1 gives the whole variable domain GAGVSQSPRYKVAKRGQDVALRCDPISGHVSLFWYQQALGQGPEFLTYFQNEAQLDKSGLPSDRFFAERPEGSVSTLKIQRTQQEDSAVYLCASSFNLAEAFFGQGTRLTVV.

The chain is built from TRBV4-3 and TRBJ2-6; no firm D call. This CDR3 spans 16 amino acids. V was clipped by 0 bases and J by 6 bases, with 12 bases between them. The V gene's germline CDR1 is LGHNA and CDR2 YSLEER. The CDR3 reads CASSQDLYRQANVLTF. CDR3 DNA sequence: TGCGCCAGCAGCCAAGATCTGTATCGGCAGGCCAACGTCCTGACTTTC.

CDR3 bases: TGTGCCAGCAGCGCAGGAATACCGGGCCCGAACACTGAAGCTTTCTTT. The encoded protein is CASSAGIPGPNTEAFF. This chain uses TRBV9 with TRBJ1-1; no firm D call. From germline, CDR1 is SGDLS and CDR2 YYNGEE. This CDR3 is built from 16 residues. The ends were cut back, 3 bases at V and 1 base at J, with 16 bases in the middle.